The next 10 T cell receptor beta chains were all read from a single sample in a study of PD-1 blockade in classical Hodgkin lymphoma. Some clones are missing from TCRdb's copy, which holds only in-frame ones; the method was immunoSEQ multiplex PCR. The profile shows roughly 92,000 clones, roughly 92% of them singletons. Each patient relapsed following autologous stem cell transplantation, and prior brentuximab vedotin exposure differed. The source material was peripheral blood mononuclear cells (PBMCs), sampled at baseline. The receptors here all came from a human donor with classical Hodgkin lymphoma.

J is TRBJ2-3 and V is TRBV9, with D unclear. CDR3 length equals 13 residues. In germline, CDR1 is SGDLS, CDR2 YYNGEE. V lost 4 bases, J lost 2 bases, and 8 bases lay in between. CDR3 sequence (DNA): TGTGCCAGCAGCCCCGGTTACACAGATACGCAGTATTTT. As protein: CASSPGYTDTQYF.

This clone occurred once. V gene TRBV6-6 combines with J gene TRBJ1-6; 7 bases match TRBD1. Germline V CDR1 and CDR2: MNHNY, SVGAGI (reference sequence). The V and J ends lost 6 bases and 5 bases, in that order; junction bases with no gene match: 7. The CDR3 runs to 15 residues. This CDR3 reads CASRGQQGNNSPLHF. The CDR3 nucleotides read TGTGCCAGCAGAGGTCAACAGGGGAATAATTCACCCCTCCACTTT.

This clone occurred a few times. The rearrangement links TRBV4-2 to TRBJ1-2; 7 bases match TRBD1. The CDR3 covers 15 residues. Germline V lookup: CDR1 LGHNA, CDR2 YNFKEQ. V trimming: 3 bases; J trimming: 4 bases; junction bases outside the gene matches: 8. The chain's CDR3 is CASSQRAGQPYGYTF. CDR3 sequence (DNA): TGTGCCAGCAGCCAGAGGGCGGGACAGCCCTATGGCTACACCTTC.

The CDR3 spells CASNDPPAYGYTF. DNA of the CDR3: TGTGCCAGCAACGACCCCCCGGCGTATGGCTACACCTTC. The rearrangement uses TRBV28 and TRBJ1-2; D gene uncertain. The length of the CDR3 is 13 residues. V was clipped by 7 bases and J by 5 bases, with 14 bases between them. Germline lookup yields CDR1 MDHEN and CDR2 SYDVKM.

The chain recombines TRBV6-1 with TRBJ1-5; D not certain. Germline values: CDR1 MNHNS, CDR2 SASEGT. V was clipped by 7 bases and J by 5 bases, with 12 bases between them. The CDR3 loop spans 13 amino acids. The CDR3 DNA sequence: TGTGCCAGCAATATGAGACCGTATCAGCCCCAGCATTTT. This sequence encodes CASNMRPYQPQHF.

The V call is TRBV27, the J call TRBJ2-2; D remains unclear. The CDR3 totals 17 residues. V was shortened by 5 bases and J by 2 bases, with 18 bases between the two germline ends. Per the germline V gene, CDR1 is MNHEY and CDR2 is SMNVEV (reference sequence). The CDR3 here is CASSPGPSLPNTGELFF. For the CDR3, the DNA is TGTGCCAGCAGTCCCGGCCCATCCCTCCCAAACACCGGGGAGCTGTTTTTT.

The rearrangement links TRBV30 to TRBJ1-3, with D uncertain. CDR3 size: 13 residues. Trimming took 2 bases from V and 2 from J, leaving 7 bases between them. The germline gives CDR1 GTSNPN, CDR2 SVGIG (reference sequence). The CDR3 protein is CAWSILPGNTIYF. The CDR3 DNA reads as TGTGCCTGGAGTATTCTACCTGGAAACACCATATATTTT. Drawing the rest from reference TRBV30 and TRBJ1-3, the complete variable domain is SQTIHQWPATLVQPVGSPLSLECTVEGTSNPNLYWYRQAAGRGLQLLFYSVGIGQISSEVPQNLSASRPQDRQFILSSKKLLLSDSGFYLCAWSILPGNTIYFGEGSWLTVV.

The chain has TRBV6-1 and TRBJ2-2; D is undetermined. Germline values: CDR1 MNHNS, CDR2 SASEGT. This CDR3 is 16 amino acids long. The ends were cut back, 0 bases at V and 6 bases at J, with 14 bases in the middle. The CDR3 here is CASSEALRRSAGELFF. The CDR3 nucleotides are TGTGCCAGCAGTGAAGCGCTACGGAGAAGCGCCGGGGAGCTGTTTTTT.

The rearrangement links TRBV19 to TRBJ1-1; D gene unclear. The CDR3 extends over 15 amino acids. Trimming cost V 3 bases and J 7 bases, with 18 bases left between them. CDR1 and CDR2 from the germline V gene are LNHDA and SQIVND (reference sequence). This CDR3 reads CASSMDPFLVGEAFF. CDR3 nucleotides: TGTGCCAGTAGTATGGATCCATTCCTGGTAGGTGAAGCTTTCTTT.

J is TRBJ2-7 and V is TRBV7-2; no clear D. Trimming removed 5 bases at V and 7 bases at J, with 9 bases between. The CDR3 length is 11 residues. Germline CDR1 and CDR2: SGHTA and FQGNSA. The CDR3 nucleotides read TGTGCCAGCAGCCGTGTGAGTGAGCAGTACTTC. It is translated as CASSRVSEQYF.